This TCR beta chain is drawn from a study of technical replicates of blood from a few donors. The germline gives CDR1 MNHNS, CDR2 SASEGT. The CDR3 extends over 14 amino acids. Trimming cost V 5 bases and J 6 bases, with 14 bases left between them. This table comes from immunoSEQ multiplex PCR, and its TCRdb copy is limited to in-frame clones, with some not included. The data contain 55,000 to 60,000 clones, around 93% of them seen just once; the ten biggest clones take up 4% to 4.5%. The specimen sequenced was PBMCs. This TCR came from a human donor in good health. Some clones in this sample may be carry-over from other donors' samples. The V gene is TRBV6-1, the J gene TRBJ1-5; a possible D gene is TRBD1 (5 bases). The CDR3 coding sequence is TGTGCCAGCAGTCGTGATGAAGGGGTTCAGCCCCAGCATTTT. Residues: CASSRDEGVQPQHF.